What follows describes a single T cell receptor (beta chain). The primer mix had 60 Vbeta and 13 Jbeta primers. Generated by immunoSEQ multiplex PCR, the TCRdb table keeps only in-frame clones and is missing some. The table has 150,000 to 200,000 clones, 75% to 85% seen once; the top ten hold roughly 2.5%. The CDR3 covers 15 residues. The germline V and J ends were trimmed by 1 base and 2 bases, with 11 bases remaining between them. Germline V CDR1 and CDR2: MGHRA, YSYEKL. The data were obtained in a study of cytomegalovirus exposure and HLA in healthy donors. Sequenced sample: PBMCs. The chain links TRBV4-1 to TRBJ2-5, with D perhaps TRBD1 (6 bases). The source of this sequence is a woman between 25 and 40 years old in good health and CMV-seropositive. The CDR3 loop is CASSQANRAQETQYF. The CDR3 bases are TGCGCCAGCAGCCAAGCAAACAGGGCACAAGAGACCCAGTACTTC.